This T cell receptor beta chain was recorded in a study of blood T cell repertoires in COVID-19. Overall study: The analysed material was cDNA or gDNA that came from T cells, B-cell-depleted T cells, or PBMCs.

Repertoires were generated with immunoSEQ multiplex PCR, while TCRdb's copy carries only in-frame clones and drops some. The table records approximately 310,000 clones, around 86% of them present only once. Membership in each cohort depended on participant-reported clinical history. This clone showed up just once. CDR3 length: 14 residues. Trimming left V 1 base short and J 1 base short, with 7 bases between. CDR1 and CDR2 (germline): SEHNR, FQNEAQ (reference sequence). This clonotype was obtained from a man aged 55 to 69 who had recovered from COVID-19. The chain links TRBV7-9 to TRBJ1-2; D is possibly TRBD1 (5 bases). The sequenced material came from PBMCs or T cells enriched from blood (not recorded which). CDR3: CASSLGQNNYGYTF. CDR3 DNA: TGTGCCAGCAGCTTAGGACAGAATAACTATGGCTACACCTTC.